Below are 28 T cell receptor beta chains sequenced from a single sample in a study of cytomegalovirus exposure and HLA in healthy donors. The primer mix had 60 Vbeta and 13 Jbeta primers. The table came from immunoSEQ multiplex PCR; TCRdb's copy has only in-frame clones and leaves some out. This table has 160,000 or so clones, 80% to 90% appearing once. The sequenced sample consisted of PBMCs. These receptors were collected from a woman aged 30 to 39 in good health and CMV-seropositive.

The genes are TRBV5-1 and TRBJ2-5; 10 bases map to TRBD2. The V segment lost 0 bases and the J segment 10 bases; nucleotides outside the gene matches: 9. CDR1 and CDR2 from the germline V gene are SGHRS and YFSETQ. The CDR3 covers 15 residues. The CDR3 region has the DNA TGCGCCAGCAGCTTGGCCAGCGGGGGGGCCGAATTCCAGTACTTC. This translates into CASSLASGGAEFQYF.

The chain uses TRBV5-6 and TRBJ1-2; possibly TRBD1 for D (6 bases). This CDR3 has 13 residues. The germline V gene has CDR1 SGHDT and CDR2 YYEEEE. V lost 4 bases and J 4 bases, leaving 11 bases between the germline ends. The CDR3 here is CASSPGQRYGYTF. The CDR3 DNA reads TGTGCCAGCAGCCCCGGACAGCGCTATGGCTACACCTTC.

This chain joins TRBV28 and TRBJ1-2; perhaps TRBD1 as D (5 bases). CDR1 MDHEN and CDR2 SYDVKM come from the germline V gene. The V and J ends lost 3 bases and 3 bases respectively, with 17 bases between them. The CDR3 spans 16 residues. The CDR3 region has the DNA TGTGCCAGCAGTTTCCCCCTTTTAGGAGGGGACTATGGCTACACCTTC. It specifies CASSFPLLGGDYGYTF.

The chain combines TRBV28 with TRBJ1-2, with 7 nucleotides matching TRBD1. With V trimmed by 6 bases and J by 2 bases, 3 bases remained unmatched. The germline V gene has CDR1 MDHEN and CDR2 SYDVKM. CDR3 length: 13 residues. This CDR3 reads CASRSGQNYGYTF. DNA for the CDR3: TGTGCCAGCAGGTCGGGACAGAACTATGGCTACACCTTC.

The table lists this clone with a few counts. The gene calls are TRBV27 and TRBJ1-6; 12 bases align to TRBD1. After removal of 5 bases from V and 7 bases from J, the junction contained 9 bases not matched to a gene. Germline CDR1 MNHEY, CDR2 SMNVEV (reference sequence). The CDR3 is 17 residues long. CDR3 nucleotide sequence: TGTGCCAGCAGTCCCCTGGGACAGGGGGCAGTAAATTCACCCCTCCACTTT. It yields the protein CASSPLGQGAVNSPLHF.

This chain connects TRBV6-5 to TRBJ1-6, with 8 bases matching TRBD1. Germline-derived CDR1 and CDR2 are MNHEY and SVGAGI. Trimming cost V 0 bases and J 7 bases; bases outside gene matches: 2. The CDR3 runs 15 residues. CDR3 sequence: CASSYSRDRNSPLHF. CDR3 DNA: TGTGCCAGCAGTTACTCAAGGGACAGGAATTCACCCCTCCACTTT.

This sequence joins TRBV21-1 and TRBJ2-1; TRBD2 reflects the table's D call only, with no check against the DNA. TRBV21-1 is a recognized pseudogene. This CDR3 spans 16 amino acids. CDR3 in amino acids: CASSKLCLAGVNEQFF. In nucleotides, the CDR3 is TGTGCCAGCAGCAAACTTTGCCTAGCGGGGGTTAATGAGCAGTTCTTC.

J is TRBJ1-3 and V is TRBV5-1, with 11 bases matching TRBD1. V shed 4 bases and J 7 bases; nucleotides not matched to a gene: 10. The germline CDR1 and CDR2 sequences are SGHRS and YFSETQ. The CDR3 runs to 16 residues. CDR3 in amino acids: CASSRGQGAPLNTIYF. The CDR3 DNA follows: TGCGCCAGCAGCCGCGGACAGGGGGCACCTTTGAACACCATATATTTT. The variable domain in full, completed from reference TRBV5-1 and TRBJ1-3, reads KAGVTQTPRYLIKTRGQQVTLSCSPISGHRSVSWYQQTPGQGLQFLFEYFSETQRNKGNFPGRFSGRQFSNSRSEMNVSTLELGDSALYLCASSRGQGAPLNTIYFGEGSWLTVV.

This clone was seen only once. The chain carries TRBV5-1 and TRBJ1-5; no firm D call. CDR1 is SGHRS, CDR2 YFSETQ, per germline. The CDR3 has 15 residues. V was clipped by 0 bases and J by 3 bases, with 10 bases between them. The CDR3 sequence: CASSLGSGSNQPQHF. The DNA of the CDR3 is TGCGCCAGCAGCTTGGGCTCGGGTTCCAATCAGCCCCAGCATTTT.

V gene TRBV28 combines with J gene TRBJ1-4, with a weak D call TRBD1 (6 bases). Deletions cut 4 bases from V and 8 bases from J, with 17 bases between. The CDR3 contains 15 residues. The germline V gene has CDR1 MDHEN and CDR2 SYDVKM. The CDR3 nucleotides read TGTGCCAGCAGTTCTCCTCTCAGGGGTAAAGAAAAACTGTTTTTT. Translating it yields CASSSPLRGKEKLFF.

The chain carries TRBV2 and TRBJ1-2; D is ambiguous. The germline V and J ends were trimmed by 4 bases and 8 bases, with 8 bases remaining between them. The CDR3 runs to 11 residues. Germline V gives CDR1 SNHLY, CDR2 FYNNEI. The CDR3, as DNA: TGTGCCAGCAGTGGTCCGGGAGGCTACACCTTC. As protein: CASSGPGGYTF.

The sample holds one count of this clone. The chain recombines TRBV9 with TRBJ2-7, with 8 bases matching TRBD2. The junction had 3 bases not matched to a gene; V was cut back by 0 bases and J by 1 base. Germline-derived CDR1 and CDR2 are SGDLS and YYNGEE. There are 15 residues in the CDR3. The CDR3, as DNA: TGTGCCAGCAGCGTAGGAGCGGGGGAGTCCTACGAGCAGTACTTC. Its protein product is CASSVGAGESYEQYF. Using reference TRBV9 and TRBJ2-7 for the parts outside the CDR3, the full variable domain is DSGVTQTPKHLITATGQRVTLRCSPRSGDLSVYWYQQSLDQGLQFLIQYYNGEERAKGNILERFSAQQFPDLHSELNLSSLELGDSALYFCASSVGAGESYEQYFGPGTRLTVT.

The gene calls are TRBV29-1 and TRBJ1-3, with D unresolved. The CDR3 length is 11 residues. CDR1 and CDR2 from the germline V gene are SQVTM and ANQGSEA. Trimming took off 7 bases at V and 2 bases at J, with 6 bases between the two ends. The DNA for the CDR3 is TGCAGCGCCGGGGCTGGAAACACCATATATTTT. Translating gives CSAGAGNTIYF.

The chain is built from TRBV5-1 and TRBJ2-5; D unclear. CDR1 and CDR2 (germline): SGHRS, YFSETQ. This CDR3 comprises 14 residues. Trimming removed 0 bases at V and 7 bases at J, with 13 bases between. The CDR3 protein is CASSLAATAGTQYF. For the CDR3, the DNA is TGCGCCAGCAGCTTGGCGGCCACCGCAGGGACCCAGTACTTC.

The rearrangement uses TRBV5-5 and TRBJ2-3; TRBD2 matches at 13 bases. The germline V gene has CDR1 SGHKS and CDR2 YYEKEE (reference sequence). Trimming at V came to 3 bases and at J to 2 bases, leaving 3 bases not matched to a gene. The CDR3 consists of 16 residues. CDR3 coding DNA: TGTGCCAGCAGCTCACTAGCGGGGGGGCTCACAGATACGCAGTATTTT. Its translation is CASSSLAGGLTDTQYF. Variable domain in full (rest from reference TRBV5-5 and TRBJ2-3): DAGVTQSPTHLIKTRGQQVTLRCSPISGHKSVSWYQQVLGQGPQFIFQYYEKEERGRGNFPDRFSARQFPNYSSELNVNALLLGDSALYLCASSSLAGGLTDTQYFGPGTRLTVL.

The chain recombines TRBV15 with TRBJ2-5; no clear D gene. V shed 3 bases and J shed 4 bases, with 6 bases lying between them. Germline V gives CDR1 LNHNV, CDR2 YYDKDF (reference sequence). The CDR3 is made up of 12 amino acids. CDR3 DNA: TGTGCCACCAGCAGGAACGGAGAGACCCAGTACTTC. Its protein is CATSRNGETQYF.

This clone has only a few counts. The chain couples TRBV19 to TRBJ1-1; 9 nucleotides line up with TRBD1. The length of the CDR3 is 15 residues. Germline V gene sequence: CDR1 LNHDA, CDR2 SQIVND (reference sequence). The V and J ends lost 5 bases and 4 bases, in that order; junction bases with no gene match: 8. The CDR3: CASSGGQGRGTEAFF. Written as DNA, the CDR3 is TGTGCCAGTAGTGGGGGACAGGGACGGGGCACTGAAGCTTTCTTT.

The CDR3 nucleotides are TGTGCCAGTCTCGACAGTTTGTCCCTCAATGAGCAGTTCTTC. It specifies CASLDSLSLNEQFF. V usage is TRBV25-1 and J usage is TRBJ2-1, with D perhaps matching TRBD1 (5 bases). The CDR3 has 14 amino acids. Between the trimmed V and J ends, which lost 9 bases and 6 bases, there was a span of 18 bases. Per the germline V gene, CDR1 is MGHDK and CDR2 is SYGVNS.

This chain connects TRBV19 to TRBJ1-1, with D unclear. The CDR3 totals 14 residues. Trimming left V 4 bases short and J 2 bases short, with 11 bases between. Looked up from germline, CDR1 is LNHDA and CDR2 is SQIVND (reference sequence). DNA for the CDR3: TGTGCCAGTAGTACCCTAGACGGTAACACTGAAGCTTTCTTT. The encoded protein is CASSTLDGNTEAFF.

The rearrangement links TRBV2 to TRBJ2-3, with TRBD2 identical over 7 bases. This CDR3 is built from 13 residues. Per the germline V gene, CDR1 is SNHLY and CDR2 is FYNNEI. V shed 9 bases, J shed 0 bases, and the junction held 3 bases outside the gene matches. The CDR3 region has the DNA TGTGCCAGGAGCGGGGCCAGCACAGATACGCAGTATTTT. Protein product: CARSGASTDTQYF.

CDR3: CASSIRQDRNTEAFF. The CDR3 coding sequence is TGCGCCAGCAGCATACGACAGGATCGAAACACTGAAGCTTTCTTT. This chain uses TRBV5-1 with TRBJ1-1, with D perhaps TRBD1 (6 bases). Trimming removed 4 bases at V and 2 bases at J, with 15 bases between. Per germline, CDR1 SGHRS and CDR2 YFSETQ. The CDR3 covers 15 residues.

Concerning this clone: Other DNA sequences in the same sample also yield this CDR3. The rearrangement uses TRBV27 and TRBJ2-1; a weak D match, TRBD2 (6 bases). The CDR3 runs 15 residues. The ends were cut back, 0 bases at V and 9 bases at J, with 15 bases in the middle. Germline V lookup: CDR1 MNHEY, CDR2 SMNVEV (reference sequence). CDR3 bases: TGTGCCAGCAGTTTATCCGGAGGGGCCGGGGGTGAGCAGTTCTTC. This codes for CASSLSGGAGGEQFF.

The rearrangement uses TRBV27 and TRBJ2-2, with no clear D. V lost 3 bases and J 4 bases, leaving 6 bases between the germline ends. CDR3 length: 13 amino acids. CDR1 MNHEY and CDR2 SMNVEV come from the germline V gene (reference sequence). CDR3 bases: TGTGCCAGCAGTTTTTGGGCCACCGGGGAGCTGTTTTTT. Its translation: CASSFWATGELFF.

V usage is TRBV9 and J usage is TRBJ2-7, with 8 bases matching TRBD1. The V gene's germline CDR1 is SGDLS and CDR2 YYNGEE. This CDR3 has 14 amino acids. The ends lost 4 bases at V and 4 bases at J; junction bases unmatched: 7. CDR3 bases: TGTGCCAGCAGCCCCCGGACAGGGCTGTACGAGCAGTACTTC. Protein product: CASSPRTGLYEQYF.

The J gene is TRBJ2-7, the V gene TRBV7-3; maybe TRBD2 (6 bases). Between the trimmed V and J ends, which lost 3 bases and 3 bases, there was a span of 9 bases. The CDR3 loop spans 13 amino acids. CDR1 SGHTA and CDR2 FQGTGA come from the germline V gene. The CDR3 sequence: CASSLTAGYEQYF. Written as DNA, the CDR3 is TGTGCCAGCAGCTTGACAGCGGGCTACGAGCAGTACTTC. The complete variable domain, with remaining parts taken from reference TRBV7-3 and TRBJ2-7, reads GAGVSQTPSNKVTEKGKYVELRCDPISGHTALYWYRQSLGQGPEFLIYFQGTGAADDSGLPNDRFFAVRPEGSVSTLKIQRTERGDSAVYLCASSLTAGYEQYFGPGTRLTVT.

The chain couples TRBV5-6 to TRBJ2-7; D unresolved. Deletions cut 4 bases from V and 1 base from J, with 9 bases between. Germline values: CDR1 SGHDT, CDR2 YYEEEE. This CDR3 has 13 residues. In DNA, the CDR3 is TGTGCCAGCAGCCCTGAACTATCCTACGAGCAGTACTTC. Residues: CASSPELSYEQYF.

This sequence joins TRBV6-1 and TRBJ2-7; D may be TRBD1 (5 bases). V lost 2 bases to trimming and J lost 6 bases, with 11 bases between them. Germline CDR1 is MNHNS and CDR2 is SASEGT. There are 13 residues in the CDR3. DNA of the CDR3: TGTGCCAGCAGTGAACGAAGGGGTCTCGAGCAGTACTTC. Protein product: CASSERRGLEQYF.

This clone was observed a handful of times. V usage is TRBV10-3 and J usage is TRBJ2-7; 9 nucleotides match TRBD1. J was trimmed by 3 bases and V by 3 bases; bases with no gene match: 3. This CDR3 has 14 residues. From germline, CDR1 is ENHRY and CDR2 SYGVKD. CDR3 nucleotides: TGTGCCATCAGTGAATACAGGGGGCTCTACGAGCAGTACTTC. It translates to CAISEYRGLYEQYF.